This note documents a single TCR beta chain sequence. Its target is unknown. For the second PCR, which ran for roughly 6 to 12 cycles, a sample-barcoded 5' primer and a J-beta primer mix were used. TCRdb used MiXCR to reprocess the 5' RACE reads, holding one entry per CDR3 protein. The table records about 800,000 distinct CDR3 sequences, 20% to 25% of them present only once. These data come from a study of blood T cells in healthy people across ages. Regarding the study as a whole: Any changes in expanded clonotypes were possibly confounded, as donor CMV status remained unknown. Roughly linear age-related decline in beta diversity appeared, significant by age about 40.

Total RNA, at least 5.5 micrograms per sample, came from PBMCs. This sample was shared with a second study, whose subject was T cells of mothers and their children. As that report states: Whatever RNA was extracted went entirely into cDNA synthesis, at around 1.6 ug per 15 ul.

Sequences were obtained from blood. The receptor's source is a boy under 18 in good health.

CDR3 sequence reads: CASSHRRQETQYF. The CDR3 bases are TGTGCCAGCTCCCACCGGCGGCAAGAGACCCAGTACTTC. The gene calls are TRBV18 and TRBJ2-5; no firm D call. V lost 6 bases, J lost 2 bases, and 10 bases lay in between. The CDR3 has 13 residues. Germline loops: CDR1 KGHSH, CDR2 LQKENI.